This is a list of T cell receptor beta chains from one sample in a study of T cells in Graves' hyperthyroidism and ophthalmopathy. TCRdb reanalysed the multiplex PCR reads using MiXCR and keeps one entry per CDR3 protein. The data show roughly 530,000 distinct CDR3 sequences, 15% to 20% seen once. Sequenced input: blood. The source of these receptors is a woman aged 18-29 years with Graves' ophthalmopathy. CDR3s include the opening cysteine and the closing phenylalanine or tryptophan. A D gene is named only where the DNA matches it firmly. The size entry is marked missing in some rows and otherwise reads once, few, many or a size class.

abundance,v_gene,j_gene,d_gene,CDR3nt,CDR3aa
few,TRBV5-1,TRBJ2-1,TRBD2,TGCGCCAGCAGCTTCACTAGCGGGGGTTTTGAGCAGTTCTTC,CASSFTSGGFEQFF
.,TRBV6-1,TRBJ1-1,TRBD1,TGTGCCAGCAGTACAGGGGAAGGTCGCGCTTTCTTT,CASSTGEGRAFF
few,TRBV5-1,TRBJ2-1,.,TGCGCCAGCAGCTCCAGTACCGCCCTCCGAGGCTCCTACAATGAGCAGTTCTTC,CASSSSTALRGSYNEQFF
few,TRBV13,TRBJ1-2,.,TGTGCCAGCAGCTCCAACACCTATGGCTACACCTTC,CASSSNTYGYTF
.,TRBV7-6,TRBJ2-7,.,TGTGCCAGCAGCTCTGGGGGGAACGAGCAGTACTTC,CASSSGGNEQYF
.,TRBV6-6,TRBJ2-5,.,TGTGCCAGCAGTTACGTCTCGGATCTCCAAGAGACCCAGTACTTC,CASSYVSDLQETQYF
few,TRBV25-1,TRBJ2-7,.,TGTGCCAGCAGATCTGGGACGGGGTACGAGCAGTACTTC,CASRSGTGYEQYF
many,TRBV4-1,TRBJ2-7,TRBD2,TGCGCCAGCAGCCCCCCGGGTAGCGGGGCTTCCTACGAGCAGTACTTC,CASSPPGSGASYEQYF
few,TRBV2,TRBJ2-4,.,TGTGCCAGCAGTGACCCCTTCCGGGAGTCGGGAAACATTCAGTACTTC,CASSDPFRESGNIQYF
many,TRBV27,TRBJ1-2,.,TGTGCCAGCAGACGAACCGGGACTGGTGGCTACACCTTC,CASRRTGTGGYTF
many,TRBV10-3,TRBJ2-1,TRBD2,TGTGCCATCAGCAAGGGACTAGCGGTTGAGCAGTTCTTC,CAISKGLAVEQFF
few,TRBV20-1,TRBJ2-3,TRBD2,TGCAGTGCCTTTCGGGAGGCCCGCACAGATACGCAGTATTTT,CSAFREARTDTQYF
few,TRBV20-1,TRBJ1-6,.,TGCAGTGCTAGAGATCCGGGGACGAGAAATAATTCACCCCTCCACTTT,CSARDPGTRNNSPLHF
.,TRBV5-6,TRBJ1-2,.,TGTGCCAGCAGCTTCGGAGGGCAGGGAGTGGGGGGCTACACCTTC,CASSFGGQGVGGYTF
few,TRBV3-1,TRBJ1-1,TRBD1,TGTGCCAGCAGCGCGACAGGGTACAGCACTGAAGCTTTCTTT,CASSATGYSTEAFF
few,TRBV27,TRBJ1-2,TRBD1,TGTGCCAGCAGTAAAAACAGGGGAGTTAACTATGGCTACACCTTC,CASSKNRGVNYGYTF
many,TRBV11-2,TRBJ2-1,TRBD2,TGTGCCAGCAGCCGACTAGCGGGGAGATACAATGAGCAGTTCTTC,CASSRLAGRYNEQFF
.,TRBV6-9,TRBJ1-4,.,TGTGCCAGCAGTTATCGGGTCCAGGGGCCGGTTAATGAAAAACTGTTTTTT,CASSYRVQGPVNEKLFF
.,TRBV27,TRBJ2-1,.,TGTGCCAGCACTTTAAGGCAGGAGCAGTTCTTC,CASTLRQEQFF
.,TRBV5-6,TRBJ1-2,.,TGTGCCAGCAGCTGGACGGAAGATGGCTACACCTTC,CASSWTEDGYTF
.,TRBV7-2,TRBJ2-7,TRBD2,TGTGCCAGCAGCTTACAGGCGGGGGGCTACGAGCAGTACTTC,CASSLQAGGYEQYF
many,TRBV11-2,TRBJ1-4,.,TGTGCCAGCAGCTTATTCCCCGACAGTAGCCCAACTAATGAAAAACTGTTTTTT,CASSLFPDSSPTNEKLFF
many,TRBV2,TRBJ1-6,.,TGTGCCAGCAGTGAAGGGGCCAGTCAGCCCCTCCACTTT,CASSEGASQPLHF
many,TRBV2,TRBJ2-7,.,TGTGCCAGCAGCATGGCCAGGGGATCCTACGAGCAGTACTTC,CASSMARGSYEQYF
many,TRBV6-1,TRBJ1-5,.,TGTGCCAGCATGGATCACGGACTGAACAATCAGCCCCAGCATTTT,CASMDHGLNNQPQHF
.,TRBV5-5,TRBJ2-3,.,TGTGCCAGCAGCTTGGAGGGCGGGGACCTCACAGATACGCAGTATTTT,CASSLEGGDLTDTQYF
many,TRBV20-1,TRBJ2-1,TRBD2,TGCAGTGCTAGAATGGTGGCTAGCGGGGGCTACAATGAGCAGTTCTTC,CSARMVASGGYNEQFF
.,TRBV6-1,TRBJ2-7,.,TGTGCCAGCAGTTACGGCCGGGGGGAGCAGTACTTC,CASSYGRGEQYF
few,TRBV6-1,TRBJ1-1,.,TGTGCCACCTCAAAGGTTATATCGGGAACTGAAGCTTTCTTT,CATSKVISGTEAFF
many,TRBV27,TRBJ2-4,.,TGTGCCAGCAGCCGAGGGGGACCCCGTCTGTACTTC,CASSRGGPRLYF
many,TRBV18,TRBJ1-1,.,TGTGCCAGCTCACCAGATCAGTACACTGAAGCTTTCTTT,CASSPDQYTEAFF
few,TRBV6-2/TRBV6-3,TRBJ1-5,TRBD1,TGTGCCAGCAGGCCGACAGGGGAGGCTGGGACCCAGCATTTT,CASRPTGEAGTQHF
few,TRBV27,TRBJ2-3,TRBD2,TGTGCCAGCGGGTATGGGGAGGGTGCCACAGATACGCAGTATTTT,CASGYGEGATDTQYF
many,TRBV20-1,TRBJ2-1,.,TGCAGTGCTAGAGGGCTAGTCAACGAGCAGTTCTTC,CSARGLVNEQFF
.,TRBV7-3,TRBJ2-2,TRBD1,TGTGCCAGCAGCCCGGGACAGGAAGTCCGGGAGCTGTTTTTT,CASSPGQEVRELFF
few,TRBV4-1,TRBJ2-1,TRBD1,TGCGCCAGCAGCCAGGACAGGGGTCCTGGCAATGAGCAGTTCTTC,CASSQDRGPGNEQFF
many,TRBV28,TRBJ1-1,.,TGTGCCAGCAGTCAAAAGACCATTTATCCCATTGCCACTGAAGCTTTCTTT,CASSQKTIYPIATEAFF
few,TRBV20-1,TRBJ1-6,.,TGCAGTGCCCAGGCCGGGGATTCACCCCTCCACTTT,CSAQAGDSPLHF
many,TRBV18,TRBJ1-4,.,TGTGCCAGCTCACCAGGTTCTGTGAATGAAAAACTGTTTTTT,CASSPGSVNEKLFF
few,TRBV27,TRBJ1-2,.,TGTGCCAGCAGAGACCCAGGGTATGGCTACACCTTC,CASRDPGYGYTF